The 22 T cell receptor beta chains below were found in one sample sequenced in a study of T cells in Graves' hyperthyroidism and ophthalmopathy. What was amplified from RNA transcripts were TCR beta CDR3 regions. Primed by the HTBI set, a first-round RT-PCR was run on the TCR CDR3. MiXCR, applied by TCRdb to the multiplex PCR reads, yields one record per CDR3 protein. Found here are 350,000 to 400,000 distinct CDR3 sequences, roughly 19% of them singletons; the top ten hold 3% to 4%. The sample comprised blood. The receptors shown here come from a woman between 18 and 29 years old with Graves' hyperthyroidism.

This clonotype was detected many times. The chain joins TRBV29-1 to TRBJ2-7, with TRBD1 matching over 8 bases. J gave up 6 bases and V 6 bases, and 10 bases lay outside the gene matches. CDR1 and CDR2 (germline): SQVTM, ANQGSEA. This CDR3 has 13 residues. The CDR3 DNA reads as TGCAGCGTCGTGGGACAGGTGGGGAGCGAGCAGTACTTC. Amino acids: CSVVGQVGSEQYF.

The gene calls are TRBV28 and TRBJ2-2; 8 bases are shared with TRBD2. The CDR3 has 16 amino acids. J gave up 1 base and V 8 bases, and 9 bases lay outside the gene matches. Germline CDR1 is MDHEN and CDR2 is SYDVKM. The CDR3 protein is CASLGTGGQNTGELFF. For the CDR3, the DNA is TGTGCCAGCCTGGGGACGGGGGGGCAGAACACCGGGGAGCTGTTTTTT.

This clonotype showed up just a few times. V is TRBV3-1 and J is TRBJ1-1, with TRBD1 as a possible D gene (5 bases). Germline CDR1 is LGHDT and CDR2 is YNNKEL (reference sequence). The CDR3 spans 20 residues. Trimming took 2 bases from V and 0 from J, leaving 25 bases between them. CDR3 sequence (DNA): TGTGCCAGCAGCCAACGACGGGGCGGGCTTATTAGAGGGATGAACACTGAAGCTTTCTTT. Translating gives CASSQRRGGLIRGMNTEAFF. The full variable domain, in which reference TRBV3-1 and TRBJ1-1 provide the parts outside the CDR3, is DTAVSQTPKYLVTQMGNDKSIKCEQNLGHDTMYWYKQDSKKFLKIMFSYNNKELIINETVPNRFSPKSPDKAHLNLHINSLELGDSAVYFCASSQRRGGLIRGMNTEAFFGQGTRLTVV.

This clonotype was counted at least ten times. The germline gene is not matched at one end of the junction; a read error may be the cause. The V call is TRBV27, the J call TRBJ1-1; a possible D gene is TRBD1 (5 bases). The CDR3 sequence is 15 residues long. From germline, CDR1 is MNHEY and CDR2 SMNVEV (reference sequence). CDR3 loop: CASSLSVRGSSTWIF. Here the CDR3 DNA reads TGTGCCAGCAGTTTATCAGTTCGGGGCAGCTCGACGTGGATCTTT.

This clonotype was observed a few times. The CDR3 carries no conserved terminal phenylalanine or tryptophan, so it likely arises from a read error. The chain joins TRBV6-1 to TRBJ1-1; no reliable D call. The CDR3 is 14 residues long. Germline values: CDR1 MNHNS, CDR2 SASEGT. Trimming stripped 5 bases from V and 0 bases from J, with 10 bases between. The CDR3 region has the DNA TGTGCCAGCAGTCATCAGGTGATGAACACTGAAGCTTTCTAT. Its translation is CASSHQVMNTEAFY.

The chain links TRBV28 to TRBJ1-2; tentative D call: TRBD1 (5 bases). The CDR3 covers 13 residues. The ends were cut back, 4 bases at V and 8 bases at J, with 14 bases in the middle. CDR1 is MDHEN, CDR2 SYDVKM, per germline. The CDR3 region has the DNA TGTGCCAGCAGTTCGGGACGTTTATGGGGCTACACCTTC. It specifies CASSSGRLWGYTF.

This clonotype showed up many times. The chain recombines TRBV19 with TRBJ1-5; D is undetermined. Germline V CDR1 and CDR2: LNHDA, SQIVND (reference sequence). Trimming shortened V by 10 bases and J by 1 base, and 17 bases separated the two germline ends. The CDR3 covers 15 residues. The CDR3 sequence is CATQPRSRSNQPQHF. CDR3 sequence (DNA): TGTGCCACTCAACCTAGGAGCCGAAGCAATCAGCCCCAGCATTTT. Based on the CDR3 plus reference TRBV19 and TRBJ1-5, the full variable domain is DGGITQSPKYLFRKEGQNVTLSCEQNLNHDAMYWYRQDPGQGLRLIYYSQIVNDFQKGDIAEGYSVSREKKESFPLTVTSAQKNPTAFYLCATQPRSRSNQPQHFGDGTRLSIL.

This clonotype came up many times. The V gene is TRBV11-2, the J gene TRBJ2-7; TRBD1 agrees at 9 bases. After removal of 7 bases from V and 2 bases from J, the junction contained 12 bases not matched to a gene. CDR3 length: 16 residues. The germline V gene has CDR1 SGHAT and CDR2 FQNNGV. The CDR3 loop is CASNTIRDRVAYEQYF. The CDR3 DNA reads TGTGCCAGCAACACGATCCGGGACAGGGTCGCCTACGAGCAGTACTTC.

Many counts were recorded for this clonotype. This sequence joins TRBV7-8 and TRBJ2-7; D unclear. V was trimmed by 1 base and J by 5 bases, leaving 6 bases between them. The CDR3 length is 12 residues. Germline assignment: CDR1 SGHVS and CDR2 FQNEAQ. The CDR3: CASSLGFDEQYF. The CDR3 coding sequence is TGTGCCAGCAGCTTAGGGTTTGACGAGCAGTACTTC.

This clonotype was observed at least ten times. The chain uses TRBV5-1 and TRBJ2-5; possibly TRBD1 for D (6 bases). CDR1 is SGHRS, CDR2 YFSETQ, per germline. V shed 3 bases and J shed 2 bases, with 14 bases lying between them. The CDR3 has 15 amino acids. CDR3 loop: CASSSGQPHQETQYF. CDR3 sequence (DNA): TGCGCCAGCAGCTCTGGACAGCCCCATCAAGAGACCCAGTACTTC. Looking up the rest from reference TRBV5-1 and TRBJ2-5 gives the full variable domain: KAGVTQTPRYLIKTRGQQVTLSCSPISGHRSVSWYQQTPGQGLQFLFEYFSETQRNKGNFPGRFSGRQFSNSRSEMNVSTLELGDSALYLCASSSGQPHQETQYFGPGTRLLVL.

There are many counts of this clonotype. The chain links TRBV4-1 to TRBJ1-5; D possibly corresponds to TRBD1 (5 bases). CDR1 and CDR2 (germline): MGHRA, YSYEKL. V was trimmed by 3 bases and J by 7 bases, leaving 10 bases between them. The CDR3 extends over 13 amino acids. CDR3 sequence: CASSQPGNQPQHF. The CDR3 nucleotides read TGCGCCAGCAGCCAGCCAGGGAACCAGCCCCAGCATTTT.

This clonotype was recorded at least ten times. The gene calls are TRBV9 and TRBJ2-5; perhaps TRBD2 as D (6 bases). CDR3 length equals 13 residues. The V gene lost 3 bases and the J gene lost 5 bases, with 11 bases spanning the gap. Per germline, CDR1 SGDLS and CDR2 YYNGEE. DNA of the CDR3: TGTGCCAGCAGCGCCTCTGGGGGGGAGACCCAGTACTTC. Encoded protein: CASSASGGETQYF. The full variable domain, rest sourced from reference TRBV9 and TRBJ2-5, is DSGVTQTPKHLITATGQRVTLRCSPRSGDLSVYWYQQSLDQGLQFLIQYYNGEERAKGNILERFSAQQFPDLHSELNLSSLELGDSALYFCASSASGGETQYFGPGTRLLVL.

This chain joins TRBV9 and TRBJ1-6; the D is unclear. The germline gives CDR1 SGDLS, CDR2 YYNGEE. Deletions cut 0 bases from V and 0 bases from J, with 4 bases between. The CDR3 extends over 15 amino acids. This CDR3 is CASSVDGSYNSPLHF. The CDR3 DNA reads TGTGCCAGCAGCGTAGACGGCTCCTATAATTCACCCCTCCACTTT. Based on the CDR3 plus reference TRBV9 and TRBJ1-6, the full variable domain is DSGVTQTPKHLITATGQRVTLRCSPRSGDLSVYWYQQSLDQGLQFLIQYYNGEERAKGNILERFSAQQFPDLHSELNLSSLELGDSALYFCASSVDGSYNSPLHFGNGTRLTVT.

This sequence joins TRBV29-1 and TRBJ1-2; TRBD1 aligns across 7 bases. CDR1 is SQVTM and CDR2 is ANQGSEA in the germline V gene. V gave up 3 bases and J gave up 0 bases; unmatched junction bases: 4. The CDR3 extends over 14 amino acids. CDR3 residues: CSVESGQANYGYTF. The CDR3 DNA reads TGCAGCGTTGAGTCCGGACAGGCTAACTATGGCTACACCTTC.

With respect to this clonotype: Since a much larger clone is just one base distant, this may be a read error. In DNA form, the CDR3 reads TGTGCCAGCAGCCCCCGACAGGTTGCGTACATTCAGTACTTC. It is translated as CASSPRQVAYIQYF. This chain links TRBV12-3 or TRBV12-4 with TRBJ2-4, with D possibly being TRBD1 (6 bases). With 6 bases removed from V and 8 bases from J, the gap between germline ends came to 17 bases. The CDR3 runs 14 residues.

This clonotype was observed a handful of times. A single base separates this from a much larger clone, so it may be a read error. The chain links TRBV29-1 to TRBJ2-4; D might be TRBD2 (6 bases). In germline, CDR1 is SQVTM, CDR2 ANQGSEA. This CDR3 has 11 amino acids. CDR3 nucleotides: TGCAGCGTCTCCGGGGGAAACATTAAGTACTTC. This gives the protein CSVSGGNIKYF. The full variable domain, with the rest looked up from reference TRBV29-1 and TRBJ2-4, is SAVISQKPSRDICQRGTSLTIQCQVDSQVTMMFWYRQQPGQSLTLIATANQGSEATYESGFVIDKFPISRPNLTFSTLTVSNMSPEDSSIYLCSVSGGNIKYFGAGTRLSVL.

This clonotype was counted many times. The V call is TRBV11-1, the J call TRBJ2-7; TRBD1 might be the D (6 bases). This CDR3 contains 15 residues. The V gene's germline CDR1 is SGHAT and CDR2 FQDESV (reference sequence). Trimming removed 4 bases at V and 6 bases at J, with 19 bases between. The CDR3 nucleotides read TGTGCCAGCAGCTCCTTGACAGGTTATTCCGCCGAGCAGTACTTC. As protein: CASSSLTGYSAEQYF.

This clonotype was detected ten times or more. The gene calls are TRBV12-3 or TRBV12-4 and TRBJ2-2; D is unresolved. CDR3 length equals 12 residues. V lost 9 bases, J lost 0 bases, and 5 bases lay in between. DNA for the CDR3: TGTGCCAGTGGATCGAACACCGGGGAGCTGTTTTTT. This sequence encodes CASGSNTGELFF.

The genes are TRBV3-1 and TRBJ1-6, with 10 bases aligning to TRBD1. The J segment lost 11 bases and the V segment lost 4 bases, leaving 5 bases of the junction unmatched. This CDR3 comprises 14 residues. Germline values: CDR1 LGHDT, CDR2 YNNKEL (reference sequence). The CDR3 is CASSLGQGTPPLHF. The CDR3 DNA is TGTGCCAGCAGCCTGGGACAGGGGACTCCACCCCTCCACTTT.

There are a few counts of this clonotype. V is TRBV24-1 and J is TRBJ1-2; D unclear. Trimming left V 1 base short and J 4 bases short, with 9 bases between. Germline assignment: CDR1 KGHDR and CDR2 SFDVKD. The CDR3 covers 14 residues. Here the CDR3 DNA reads TGTGCCACCAGTGATTTTGCGCAGCCCTATGGCTACACCTTC. Protein product: CATSDFAQPYGYTF.

This clonotype has at least ten counts. The chain has TRBV4-1 and TRBJ1-1; 8 bases are shared with TRBD1. Looked up from germline, CDR1 is MGHRA and CDR2 is YSYEKL. With V trimmed by 1 base and J by 2 bases, 3 bases remained unmatched. The CDR3 loop spans 15 amino acids. In DNA, the CDR3 is TGCGCCAGCAGCCAAGGGGACAGGATCAACACTGAAGCTTTCTTT. It is translated as CASSQGDRINTEAFF.

At least ten counts were recorded for this clonotype. V gene TRBV24-1 combines with J gene TRBJ2-2; D assignment may be TRBD1 or TRBD2 (5 bases each). V was shortened by 0 bases and J by 8 bases, with 21 bases between the two germline ends. The CDR3 extends over 18 amino acids. Germline CDR1 and CDR2: KGHDR and SFDVKD. CDR3 bases: TGTGCCACCAGTGATTTGCCCCAAGCAAGGGGCAGGACTGGGGAGCTGTTTTTT. This translates into CATSDLPQARGRTGELFF.